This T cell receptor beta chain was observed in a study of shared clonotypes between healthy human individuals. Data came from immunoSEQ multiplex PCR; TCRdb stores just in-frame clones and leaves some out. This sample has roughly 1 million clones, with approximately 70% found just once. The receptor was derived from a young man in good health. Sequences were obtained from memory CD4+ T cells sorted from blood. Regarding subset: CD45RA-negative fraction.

Here the CDR3 DNA reads TGTGCCAGCAGTAACCGGGACAGGGGGCTTCAGCCCCAGCATTTT. It translates to CASSNRDRGLQPQHF. This sequence joins TRBV5-6 and TRBJ1-5, with 12 nucleotides matching TRBD1. In germline, CDR1 is SGHDT, CDR2 YYEEEE. With 5 bases clipped from V and 6 bases from J, the junction kept 6 bases outside the gene matches. The CDR3 contains 15 residues.